This entry concerns a single T cell receptor beta chain. The antigen it recognizes is unknown. Per-base quality was not reported, and no clone a single base away is much larger than it. TCRbeta CDR3 regions were amplified from genomic DNA using the immunoSEQ Assay, a bias-controlled multiplex PCR. Turning to the authors' computational methods: The number of nucleated cells in each sample was estimated by amplification of reference gene primers within the assay. To quantify the absolute abundance of each unique TCRbeta CDR3 rearrangement, sequence reads were collapsed and filtered. For each sample, productive Simpson clonality was calculated as the square root of Simpson's diversity index across productive rearrangements. The table comes from immuneACCESS by way of TCRdb, which keeps in-frame sequences with V and J called. Part of the clones is missing from these tables; in studies checked, under half for an unresolved V gene and the rest for unknown reasons. That table gives V, J and clone size, and the DNA gave D and trimming. This sample holds under 300,000 clones; around 90% were observed only once. The ten largest clonotypes hold more than 0.95% of the sample.

The data stem from a study of blood T cell repertoires in COVID-19 (dated by TCRdb to about 2020). Turning to the overall study: Samples from collaborators originated in the United States, Italy and Spain and spanned both the acute and convalescent phases of COVID-19. The material from the prospective study consisted of cDNA or gDNA derived from T cells, B-cell-depleted T cells, or PBMCs. The dataset comprised deeply sampled blood TCRbeta repertoires from subjects exposed to, actively infected with, or recovered from COVID-19. The repertoires were made available in a free public database intended to serve as a resource for research on the immune response to SARS-CoV-2. Samples were obtained from the ongoing ImmuneRACE study (first 160 participants) and from about 1,300 subjects provided by 6 global collaborators. Sample metadata almost always included a de-identified subject ID, COVID-19 status, age in years and sex. HLA class I and class II types, where available, came from metadata supplied by the sample provider rather than from assay-based typing.

Another Seattle source contributed samples from volunteer blood donors who had recovered from COVID-19. Each collaborating institution followed its own protocols to collect whole blood in K2EDTA tubes. For TCRbeta analysis, collaborators shipped samples in one of three forms: frozen whole blood, isolated PBMCs, or DNA extracted from either of those sample types. Trimming removed 3 bases from V and 3 bases from J, leaving 15 bases between the germline ends. Including cysteine and phenylalanine, the CDR3 has 16 amino acids. The entry retains the CDR3 DNA only, 48 bases that are in frame from base 1. According to the germline V gene (reference sequence), CDR1 reads LGHDT and CDR2 reads YNNKEL. Findings and caveats that apply to the study as a whole: How much clinical and demographic metadata was included differed by source and by participant, and the metadata was provided uncurated.

Sequencing was done on a sample of peripheral blood. The V and J genes are TRBV3-1 (or the pseudogene TRBV3-2) and TRBJ2-1, with TRBD1 perhaps the D gene, on 8 matching bases. The receptor was derived from a woman aged 40 to 49 who had recovered from COVID-19. The DNA sequence follows: TGTGCCAGCAGCCATGGACAGGGAGGGGGCTACAATGAGCAGTTCTTC. Its protein is CASSHGQGGGYNEQFF.